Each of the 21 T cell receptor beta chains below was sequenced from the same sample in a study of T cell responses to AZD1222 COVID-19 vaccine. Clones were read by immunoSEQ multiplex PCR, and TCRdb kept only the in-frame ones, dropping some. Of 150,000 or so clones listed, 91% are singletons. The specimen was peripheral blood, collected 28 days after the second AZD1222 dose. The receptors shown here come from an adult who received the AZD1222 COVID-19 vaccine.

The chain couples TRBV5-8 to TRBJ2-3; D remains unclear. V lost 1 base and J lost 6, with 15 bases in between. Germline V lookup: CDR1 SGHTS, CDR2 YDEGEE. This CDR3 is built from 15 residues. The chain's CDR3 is CASSLSGLRSDTQYF. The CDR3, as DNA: TGTGCCAGCAGCTTGTCAGGTTTGCGCTCCGATACGCAGTATTTT.

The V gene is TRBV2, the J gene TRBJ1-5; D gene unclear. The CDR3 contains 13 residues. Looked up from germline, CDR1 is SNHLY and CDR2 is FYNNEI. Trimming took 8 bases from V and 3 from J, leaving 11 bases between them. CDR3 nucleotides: TGTGCCAGCTTAGCCACAGTCAATCAGCCCCAGCATTTT. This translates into CASLATVNQPQHF.

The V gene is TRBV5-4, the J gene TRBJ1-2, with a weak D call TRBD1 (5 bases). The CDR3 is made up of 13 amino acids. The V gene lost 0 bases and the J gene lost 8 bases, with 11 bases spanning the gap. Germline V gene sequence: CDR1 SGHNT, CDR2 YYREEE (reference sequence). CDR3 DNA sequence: TGTGCCAGCAGCTTGGTGGGGGACTGGGGCTACACCTTC. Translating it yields CASSLVGDWGYTF.

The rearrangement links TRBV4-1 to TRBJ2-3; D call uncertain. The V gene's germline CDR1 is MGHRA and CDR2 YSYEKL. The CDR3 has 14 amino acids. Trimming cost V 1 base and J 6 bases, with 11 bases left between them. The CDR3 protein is CASSQGLLGDTQYF. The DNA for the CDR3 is TGCGCCAGCAGCCAAGGTCTTCTAGGGGATACGCAGTATTTT.

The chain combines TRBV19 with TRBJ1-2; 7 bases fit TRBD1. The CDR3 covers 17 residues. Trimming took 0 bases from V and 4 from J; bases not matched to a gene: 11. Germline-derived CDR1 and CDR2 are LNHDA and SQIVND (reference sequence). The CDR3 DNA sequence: TGTGCCAGTAGTATAGATTTGTCCGGGACAGCCCTCTATGGCTACACCTTC. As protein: CASSIDLSGTALYGYTF.

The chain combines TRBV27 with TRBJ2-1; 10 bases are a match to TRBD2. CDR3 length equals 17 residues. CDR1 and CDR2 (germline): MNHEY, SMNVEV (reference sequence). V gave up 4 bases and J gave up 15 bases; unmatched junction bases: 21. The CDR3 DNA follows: TGTGCCAGCAGTTCCAATGTGGTTATTTCTAGCGGGGGCGATGGGTTCTTC. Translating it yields CASSSNVVISSGGDGFF.

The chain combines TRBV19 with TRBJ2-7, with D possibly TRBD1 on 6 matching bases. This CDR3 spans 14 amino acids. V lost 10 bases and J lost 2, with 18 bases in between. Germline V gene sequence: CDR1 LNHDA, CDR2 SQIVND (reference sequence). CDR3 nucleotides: TGTGCCACAAGGGAATCAGGGGCGCCCTACGAGCAGTACTTC. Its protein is CATRESGAPYEQYF. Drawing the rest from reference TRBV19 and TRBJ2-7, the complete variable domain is DGGITQSPKYLFRKEGQNVTLSCEQNLNHDAMYWYRQDPGQGLRLIYYSQIVNDFQKGDIAEGYSVSREKKESFPLTVTSAQKNPTAFYLCATRESGAPYEQYFGPGTRLTVT.

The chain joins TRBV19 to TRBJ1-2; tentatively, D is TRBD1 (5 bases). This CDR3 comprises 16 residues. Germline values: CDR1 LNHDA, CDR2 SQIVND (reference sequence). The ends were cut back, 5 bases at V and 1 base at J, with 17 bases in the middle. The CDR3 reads CASSPAPGRYNYGYTF. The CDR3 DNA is TGTGCCAGTAGTCCAGCCCCAGGGCGTTATAACTATGGCTACACCTTC.

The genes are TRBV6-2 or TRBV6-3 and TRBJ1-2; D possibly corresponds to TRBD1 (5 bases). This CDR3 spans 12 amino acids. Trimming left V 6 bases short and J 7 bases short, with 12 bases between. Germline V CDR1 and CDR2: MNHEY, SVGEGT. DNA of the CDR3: TGTGCCAGCAGCCGCGACAGCTTTGGCTACACCTTC. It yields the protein CASSRDSFGYTF.

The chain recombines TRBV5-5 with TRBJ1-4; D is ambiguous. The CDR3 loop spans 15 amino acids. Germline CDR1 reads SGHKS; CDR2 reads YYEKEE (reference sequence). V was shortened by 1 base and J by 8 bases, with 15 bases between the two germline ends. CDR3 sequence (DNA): TGTGCCAGCAGCTTGACAGTCAACACGGGAGAAAAACTGTTTTTT. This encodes CASSLTVNTGEKLFF.

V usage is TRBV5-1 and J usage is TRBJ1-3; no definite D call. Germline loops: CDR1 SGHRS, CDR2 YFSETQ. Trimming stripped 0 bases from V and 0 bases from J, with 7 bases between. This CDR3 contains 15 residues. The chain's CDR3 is CASSLDGTSGNTIYF. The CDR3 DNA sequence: TGCGCCAGCAGCTTGGACGGAACCTCTGGAAACACCATATATTTT.

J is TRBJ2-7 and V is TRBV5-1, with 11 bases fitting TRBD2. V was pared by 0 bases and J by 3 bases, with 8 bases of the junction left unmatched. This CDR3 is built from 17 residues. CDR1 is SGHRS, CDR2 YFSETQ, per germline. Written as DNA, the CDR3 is TGCGCCAGCAGCTTGGGCGGAGGGACTAGCGGATACTACGAGCAGTACTTC. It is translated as CASSLGGGTSGYYEQYF.

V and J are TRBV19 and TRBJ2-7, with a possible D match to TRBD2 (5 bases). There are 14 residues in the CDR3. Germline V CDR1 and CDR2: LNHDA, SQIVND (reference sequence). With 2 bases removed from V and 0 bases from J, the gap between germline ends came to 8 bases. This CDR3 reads CASSIIGSSYEQYF. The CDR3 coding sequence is TGTGCCAGTAGTATAATAGGGAGCTCCTACGAGCAGTACTTC.

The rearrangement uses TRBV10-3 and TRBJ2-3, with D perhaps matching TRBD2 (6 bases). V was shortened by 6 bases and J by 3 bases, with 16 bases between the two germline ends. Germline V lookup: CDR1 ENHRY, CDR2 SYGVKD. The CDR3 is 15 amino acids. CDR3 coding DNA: TGTGCCATCAGATCGGAACGGGAGCGGACAGATACGCAGTATTTT. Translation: CAIRSERERTDTQYF.

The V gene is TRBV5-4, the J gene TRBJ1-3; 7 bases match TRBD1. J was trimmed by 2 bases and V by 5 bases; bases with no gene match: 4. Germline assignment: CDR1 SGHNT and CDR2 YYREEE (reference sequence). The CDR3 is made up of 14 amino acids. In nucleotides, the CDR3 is TGTGCCAGCAGTCCTGGGACAGCTGGAAACACCATATATTTT. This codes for CASSPGTAGNTIYF.

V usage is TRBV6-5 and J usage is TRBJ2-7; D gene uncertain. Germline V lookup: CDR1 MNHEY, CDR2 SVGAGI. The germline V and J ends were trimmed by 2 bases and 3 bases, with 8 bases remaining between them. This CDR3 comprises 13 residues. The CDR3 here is CASSYDPGYEQYF. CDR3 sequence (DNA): TGTGCCAGCAGTTACGATCCTGGCTACGAGCAGTACTTC.

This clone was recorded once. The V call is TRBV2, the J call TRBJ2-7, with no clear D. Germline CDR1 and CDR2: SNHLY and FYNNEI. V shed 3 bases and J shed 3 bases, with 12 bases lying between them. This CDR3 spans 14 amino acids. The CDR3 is CASSDFDNIYEQYF. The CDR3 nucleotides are TGTGCCAGCAGTGACTTCGACAATATCTACGAGCAGTACTTC.

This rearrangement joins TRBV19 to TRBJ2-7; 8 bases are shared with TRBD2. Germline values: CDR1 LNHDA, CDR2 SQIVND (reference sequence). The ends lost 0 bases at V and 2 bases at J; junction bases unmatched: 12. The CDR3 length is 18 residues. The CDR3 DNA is TGTGCCAGTAGTATAGATTATCTTCCCACTAGCGGACCCTACGAGCAGTACTTC. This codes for CASSIDYLPTSGPYEQYF.

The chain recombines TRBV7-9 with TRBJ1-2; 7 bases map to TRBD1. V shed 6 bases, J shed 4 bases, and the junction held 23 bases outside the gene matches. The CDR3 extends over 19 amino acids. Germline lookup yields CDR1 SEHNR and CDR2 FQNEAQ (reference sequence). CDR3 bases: TGTGCCAGCAGTCGTCCGGGACAGCTAAACCTTATTAATAGCTATGGCTACACCTTC. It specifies CASSRPGQLNLINSYGYTF.

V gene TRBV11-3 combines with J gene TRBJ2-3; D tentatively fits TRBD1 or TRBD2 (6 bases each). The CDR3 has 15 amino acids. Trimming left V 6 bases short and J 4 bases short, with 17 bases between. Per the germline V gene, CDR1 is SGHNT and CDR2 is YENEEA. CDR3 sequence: CASRLPAGEADTQYF. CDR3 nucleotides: TGTGCCAGCAGACTTCCCGCAGGGGAGGCAGATACGCAGTATTTT.

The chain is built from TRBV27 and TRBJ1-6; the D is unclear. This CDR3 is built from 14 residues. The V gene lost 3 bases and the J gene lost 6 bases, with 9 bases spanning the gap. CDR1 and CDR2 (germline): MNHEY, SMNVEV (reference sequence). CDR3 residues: CASSLGLLNSPLHF. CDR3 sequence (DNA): TGTGCCAGCAGTTTGGGCCTGCTTAATTCACCCCTCCACTTT.